The entry below describes one TCR beta chain. Sequenced by immunoSEQ multiplex PCR; TCRdb stores in-frame clones only, minus some. The sample lists approximately 10,000 clones; 70% to 85% were seen once. The length of the CDR3 is 15 residues. Trimming took 0 bases from V and 3 from J, leaving 11 bases between them. Germline CDR1 and CDR2: MNHEY and SVGAGI. The data stem from a study of sequential checkpoint blockade in melanoma. The wider study: Patients were randomized 1:1 to nivolumab-then-ipilimumab or ipilimumab-then-nivolumab first-line. Each arm's sequence ended with maintenance nivolumab.

Treatment described: randomized to nivolumab then ipilimumab (arm A) or the reverse (arm B). None of the patients previously received DNA-damaging chemotherapy. PBMC sorting kept live CD3+CD8+ cells without CD19 or CD56. The clonotype comes from a human donor with melanoma. Here the sequenced sample was CD8+ T cells sorted from blood (inferred from file names), taken from a patient given nivolumab and ipilimumab in sequence. The V and J genes are TRBV6-5 and TRBJ1-1; D uncertain. In DNA form, the CDR3 reads TGTGCCAGCAGTTACTCGGGCAGTCTTCACACTGAAGCTTTCTTT. Translating it yields CASSYSGSLHTEAFF.